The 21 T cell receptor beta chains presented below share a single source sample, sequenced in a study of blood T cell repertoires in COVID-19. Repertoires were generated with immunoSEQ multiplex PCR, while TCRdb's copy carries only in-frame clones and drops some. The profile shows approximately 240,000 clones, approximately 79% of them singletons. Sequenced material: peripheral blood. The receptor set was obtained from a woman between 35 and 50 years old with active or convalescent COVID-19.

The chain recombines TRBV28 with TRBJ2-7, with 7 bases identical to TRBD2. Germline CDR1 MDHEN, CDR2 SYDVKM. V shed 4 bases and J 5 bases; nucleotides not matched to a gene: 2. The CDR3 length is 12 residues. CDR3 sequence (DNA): TGTGCCAGCAGTTGGGGAGGGGACGAGCAGTACTTC. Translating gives CASSWGGDEQYF.

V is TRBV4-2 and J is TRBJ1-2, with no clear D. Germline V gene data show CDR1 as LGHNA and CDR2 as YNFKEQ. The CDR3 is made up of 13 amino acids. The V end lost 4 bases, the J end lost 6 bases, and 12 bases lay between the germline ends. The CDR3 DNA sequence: TGTGCCAGCAGCCCAGGAGGGAGAAATGGCTACACCTTC. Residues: CASSPGGRNGYTF.

The CDR3 here is CASSEGLAGAETQYF. DNA of the CDR3: TGTGCCAGCAGTGAAGGACTAGCGGGGGCTGAGACCCAGTACTTC. The J gene is TRBJ2-5, the V gene TRBV2, with 12 bases aligning to TRBD2. The germline gives CDR1 SNHLY, CDR2 FYNNEI. J lost 5 bases, V lost 1 base, and 2 bases had no gene match. The CDR3 runs to 15 residues.

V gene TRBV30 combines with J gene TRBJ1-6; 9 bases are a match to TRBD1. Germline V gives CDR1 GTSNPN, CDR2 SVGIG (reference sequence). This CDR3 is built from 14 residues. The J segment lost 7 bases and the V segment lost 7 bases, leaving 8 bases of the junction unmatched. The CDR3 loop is CALRQGGGNSPLHF. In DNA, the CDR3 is TGTGCCTTACGACAGGGGGGAGGAAATTCACCCCTCCACTTT.

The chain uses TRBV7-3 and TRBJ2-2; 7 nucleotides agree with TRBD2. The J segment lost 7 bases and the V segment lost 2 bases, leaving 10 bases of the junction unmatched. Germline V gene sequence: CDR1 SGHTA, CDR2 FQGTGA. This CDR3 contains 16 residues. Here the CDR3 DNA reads TGTGCCAGCAGCTTAGATCGAGCGGGGAATCACGGGGAGCTGTTTTTT. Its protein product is CASSLDRAGNHGELFF.

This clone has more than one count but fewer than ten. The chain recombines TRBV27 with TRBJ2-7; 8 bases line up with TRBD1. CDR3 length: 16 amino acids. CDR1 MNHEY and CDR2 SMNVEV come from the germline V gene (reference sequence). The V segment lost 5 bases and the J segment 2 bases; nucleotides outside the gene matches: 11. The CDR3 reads CASSLRQGRYPYEQYV. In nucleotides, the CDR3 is TGTGCCAGCAGTCTGCGACAGGGGAGGTATCCCTACGAGCAGTACGTC.

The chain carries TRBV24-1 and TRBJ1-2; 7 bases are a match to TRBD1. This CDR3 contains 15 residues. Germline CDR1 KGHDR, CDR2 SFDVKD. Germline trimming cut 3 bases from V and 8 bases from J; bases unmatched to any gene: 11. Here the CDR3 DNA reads TGTGCCACCAGTGATGGGGACAGTGGCCGGGACGGCTACACCTTC. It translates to CATSDGDSGRDGYTF.

The CDR3 nucleotides are TGTGCCTGGAGTACGACAGGTTCTGAAGCTTTCTTT. This encodes CAWSTTGSEAFF. V gene TRBV30 combines with J gene TRBJ1-1; tentatively, D is TRBD1 (6 bases). The CDR3 contains 12 residues. Deletions cut 2 bases from V and 6 bases from J, with 10 bases between. CDR1 is GTSNPN and CDR2 is SVGIG in the germline V gene (reference sequence).

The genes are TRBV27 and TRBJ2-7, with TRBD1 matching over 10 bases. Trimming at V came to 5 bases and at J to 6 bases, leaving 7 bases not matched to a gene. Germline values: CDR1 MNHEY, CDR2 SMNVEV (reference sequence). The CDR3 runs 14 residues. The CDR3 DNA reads TGTGCCAGCAGTCCGGGACAGGGGTTCGGCGAGCAGTACTTC. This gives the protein CASSPGQGFGEQYF.

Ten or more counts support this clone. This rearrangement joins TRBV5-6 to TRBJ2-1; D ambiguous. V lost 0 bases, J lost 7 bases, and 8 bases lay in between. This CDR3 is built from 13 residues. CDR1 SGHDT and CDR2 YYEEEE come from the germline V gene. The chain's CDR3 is CASSLGFRNEQFF. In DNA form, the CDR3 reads TGTGCCAGCAGCTTGGGGTTTCGGAATGAGCAGTTCTTC.

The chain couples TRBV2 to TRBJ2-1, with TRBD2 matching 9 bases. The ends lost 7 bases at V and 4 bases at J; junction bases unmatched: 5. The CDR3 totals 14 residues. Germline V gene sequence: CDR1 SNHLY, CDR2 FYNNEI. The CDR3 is CASKSGGTYNEQFF. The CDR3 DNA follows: TGTGCCAGCAAAAGCGGGGGGACTTACAATGAGCAGTTCTTC. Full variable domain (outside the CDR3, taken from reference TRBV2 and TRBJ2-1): EPEVTQTPSHQVTQMGQEVILRCVPISNHLYFYWYRQILGQKVEFLVSFYNNEISEKSEIFDDQFSVERPDGSNFTLKIRSTKLEDSAMYFCASKSGGTYNEQFFGPGTRLTVL.

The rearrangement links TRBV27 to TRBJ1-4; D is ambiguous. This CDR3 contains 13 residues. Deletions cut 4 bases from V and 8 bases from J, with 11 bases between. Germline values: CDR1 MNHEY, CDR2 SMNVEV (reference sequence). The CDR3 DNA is TGTGCCAGCAGTTCTCAGGCGGGGGAAAAACTGTTTTTT. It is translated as CASSSQAGEKLFF. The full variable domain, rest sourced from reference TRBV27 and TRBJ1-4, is EAQVTQNPRYLITVTGKKLTVTCSQNMNHEYMSWYRQDPGLGLRQIYYSMNVEVTDKGDVPEGYKVSRKEKRNFPLILESPSPNQTSLYFCASSSQAGEKLFFGSGTQLSVL.

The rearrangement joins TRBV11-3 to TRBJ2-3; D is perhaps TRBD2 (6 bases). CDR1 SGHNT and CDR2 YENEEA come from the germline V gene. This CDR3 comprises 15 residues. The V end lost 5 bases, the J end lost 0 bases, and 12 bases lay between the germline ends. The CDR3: CASSAGRLSTDTQYF. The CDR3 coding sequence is TGTGCCAGCAGCGCGGGACGGCTCAGCACAGATACGCAGTATTTT. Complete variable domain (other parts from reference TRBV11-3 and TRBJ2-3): EAGVVQSPRYKIIEKKQPVAFWCNPISGHNTLYWYLQNLGQGPELLIRYENEEAVDDSQLPKDRFSAERLKGVDSTLKIQPAELGDSAVYLCASSAGRLSTDTQYFGPGTRLTVL.

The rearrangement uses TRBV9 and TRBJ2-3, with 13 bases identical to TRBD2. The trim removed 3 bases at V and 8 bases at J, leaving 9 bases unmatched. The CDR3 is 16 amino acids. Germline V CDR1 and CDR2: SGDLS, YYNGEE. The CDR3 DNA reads TGTGCCAGCAGCGAAAACACCGGGACTAGCGGGGTTACGCAGTATTTT. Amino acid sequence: CASSENTGTSGVTQYF.

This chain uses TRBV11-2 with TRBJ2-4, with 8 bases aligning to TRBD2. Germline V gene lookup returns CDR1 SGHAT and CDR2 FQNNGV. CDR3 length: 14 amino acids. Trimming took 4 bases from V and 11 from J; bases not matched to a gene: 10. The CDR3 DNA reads TGTGCCAGCAGCTATTCCGGGGGGGACGGATTTCAGTACTTC. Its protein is CASSYSGGDGFQYF.

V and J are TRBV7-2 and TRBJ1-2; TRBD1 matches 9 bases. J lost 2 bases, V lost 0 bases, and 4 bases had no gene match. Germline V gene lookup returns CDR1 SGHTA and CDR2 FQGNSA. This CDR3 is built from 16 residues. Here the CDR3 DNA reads TGTGCCAGCAGCTTAGCCCACGGGACAGGGAACTATGGCTACACCTTC. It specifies CASSLAHGTGNYGYTF. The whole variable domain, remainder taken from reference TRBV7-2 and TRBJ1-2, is GAGVSQSPSNKVTEKGKDVELRCDPISGHTALYWYRQSLGQGLEFLIYFQGNSAPDKSGLPSDRFSAERTGGSVSTLTIQRTQQEDSAVYLCASSLAHGTGNYGYTFGSGTRLTVV.

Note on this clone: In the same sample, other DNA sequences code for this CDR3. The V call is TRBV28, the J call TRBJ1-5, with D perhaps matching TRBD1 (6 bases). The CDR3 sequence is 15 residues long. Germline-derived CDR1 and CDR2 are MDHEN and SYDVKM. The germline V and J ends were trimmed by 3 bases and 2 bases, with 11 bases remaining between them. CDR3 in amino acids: CASSLGGAGNQPQHF. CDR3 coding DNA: TGTGCCAGCAGTTTGGGGGGGGCGGGCAATCAGCCCCAGCATTTT.

CDR3 sequence reads: CASSLGQGTAYNEQFF. The CDR3 nucleotides read TGCGCCAGCAGCTTGGGCCAAGGGACAGCCTACAATGAGCAGTTCTTC. The rearrangement links TRBV5-1 to TRBJ2-1, with 7 bases identical to TRBD1. V was pared by 0 bases and J by 2 bases, with 5 bases of the junction left unmatched. Germline assignment: CDR1 SGHRS and CDR2 YFSETQ. The CDR3 is 16 residues long.

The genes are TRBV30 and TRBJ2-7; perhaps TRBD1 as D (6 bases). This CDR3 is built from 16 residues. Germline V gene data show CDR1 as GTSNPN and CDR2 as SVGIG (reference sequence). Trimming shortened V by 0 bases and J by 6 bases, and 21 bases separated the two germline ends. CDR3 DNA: TGTGCCTGGAGTGTACCGCAGGACAGCATTTTAGGCGAGCAGTACTTC. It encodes CAWSVPQDSILGEQYF.

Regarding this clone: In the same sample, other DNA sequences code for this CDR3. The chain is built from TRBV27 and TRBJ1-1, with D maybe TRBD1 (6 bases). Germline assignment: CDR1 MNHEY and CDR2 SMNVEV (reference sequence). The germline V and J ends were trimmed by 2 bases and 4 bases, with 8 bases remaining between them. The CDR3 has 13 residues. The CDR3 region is CASSLQGRTEAFF. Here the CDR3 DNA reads TGTGCCAGCAGTTTACAGGGGCGCACTGAAGCTTTCTTT.

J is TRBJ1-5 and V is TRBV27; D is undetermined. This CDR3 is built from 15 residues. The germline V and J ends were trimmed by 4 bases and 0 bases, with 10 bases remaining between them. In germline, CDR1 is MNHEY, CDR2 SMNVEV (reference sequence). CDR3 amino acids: CASSSNMYSNQPQHF. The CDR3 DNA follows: TGTGCCAGCAGTTCCAACATGTATAGCAATCAGCCCCAGCATTTT.